The next 7 T cell receptor beta chains were all read from a single sample in a study of cytomegalovirus exposure and HLA in healthy donors. Primers: 60 Vbeta forward and 13 Jbeta reverse. The protocol was immunoSEQ multiplex PCR, while the TCRdb copy is restricted to in-frame clones and leaves out a portion. This sample carries hundreds of thousands of clones, roughly 73% of them seen once, and the ten largest clones take about 0.45%. Sequencing input: PBMCs. These receptors originate from a boy younger than 18 in good health and CMV-seronegative.

The V gene is TRBV10-1, the J gene TRBJ2-1; the D is unclear. Germline V gives CDR1 WNHNN, CDR2 SYGVQD (reference sequence). This CDR3 comprises 13 residues. With 8 bases removed from V and 0 bases from J, the gap between germline ends came to 8 bases. The CDR3 reads CASRSGSYNEQFF. The CDR3 bases are TGCGCCAGCCGTTCAGGCTCCTACAATGAGCAGTTCTTC.

In its sample, this clone was seen a few times. The chain joins TRBV15 to TRBJ2-5; a weak D match, TRBD2 (6 bases). V shed 7 bases and J shed 5 bases, with 20 bases lying between them. Germline V gene sequence: CDR1 LNHNV, CDR2 YYDKDF (reference sequence). The CDR3 sequence is 15 residues long. The CDR3 loop reads CATTPSLAKGETQYF. The DNA of the CDR3 is TGTGCCACCACCCCCAGCCTAGCGAAGGGGGAGACCCAGTACTTC.

The V and J genes are TRBV13 and TRBJ2-3, with 11 nucleotides matching TRBD2. V lost 6 bases to trimming and J lost 3 bases; unmatched junction nucleotides: 5. The germline gives CDR1 PRHDT, CDR2 FYEKMQ (reference sequence). The CDR3 is 15 amino acids. CDR3 sequence (DNA): TGTGCCAGCAGAACAACTAGCGGGAGTACAGATACGCAGTATTTT. It translates to CASRTTSGSTDTQYF.

This clone has a handful of counts. This chain links TRBV5-1 with TRBJ1-1, with D perhaps TRBD1 (6 bases). Deletions cut 0 bases from V and 1 base from J, with 7 bases between. This CDR3 comprises 14 residues. Per the germline V gene, CDR1 is SGHRS and CDR2 is YFSETQ. CDR3 coding DNA: TGCGCCAGCAGCTTGGGACAGGAGAACACTGAAGCTTTCTTT. Amino acids: CASSLGQENTEAFF.

The chain links TRBV2 to TRBJ2-6; D unclear. V dropped 4 bases and J dropped 1 base, with 8 bases sitting between them. The CDR3 sequence is 15 residues long. In germline, CDR1 is SNHLY, CDR2 FYNNEI. Here the CDR3 reads CASSVQLSGANVLTF. The CDR3 DNA reads as TGTGCCAGCAGTGTTCAGTTGTCTGGGGCCAACGTCCTGACTTTC.

This sequence joins TRBV5-4 and TRBJ2-7, with TRBD2 matching 7 bases. The CDR3 consists of 17 residues. CDR1 and CDR2 (germline): SGHNT, YYREEE (reference sequence). V lost 2 bases and J lost 6; bases outside the gene matches: 17. CDR3 in amino acids: CASSLGLSGAETVEQYF. The CDR3 nucleotides read TGTGCCAGCAGCTTAGGGTTGAGCGGGGCAGAGACGGTCGAGCAGTACTTC.

The V call is TRBV7-2, the J call TRBJ1-1; D gene ambiguous. V lost 3 bases to trimming and J lost 4 bases, with 9 bases between them. The CDR3 runs to 13 residues. Germline V gene data show CDR1 as SGHTA and CDR2 as FQGNSA. The CDR3 region has the DNA TGTGCCAGCAGCTTCGGGAAGGGCACTGAAGCTTTCTTT. Amino acids: CASSFGKGTEAFF.